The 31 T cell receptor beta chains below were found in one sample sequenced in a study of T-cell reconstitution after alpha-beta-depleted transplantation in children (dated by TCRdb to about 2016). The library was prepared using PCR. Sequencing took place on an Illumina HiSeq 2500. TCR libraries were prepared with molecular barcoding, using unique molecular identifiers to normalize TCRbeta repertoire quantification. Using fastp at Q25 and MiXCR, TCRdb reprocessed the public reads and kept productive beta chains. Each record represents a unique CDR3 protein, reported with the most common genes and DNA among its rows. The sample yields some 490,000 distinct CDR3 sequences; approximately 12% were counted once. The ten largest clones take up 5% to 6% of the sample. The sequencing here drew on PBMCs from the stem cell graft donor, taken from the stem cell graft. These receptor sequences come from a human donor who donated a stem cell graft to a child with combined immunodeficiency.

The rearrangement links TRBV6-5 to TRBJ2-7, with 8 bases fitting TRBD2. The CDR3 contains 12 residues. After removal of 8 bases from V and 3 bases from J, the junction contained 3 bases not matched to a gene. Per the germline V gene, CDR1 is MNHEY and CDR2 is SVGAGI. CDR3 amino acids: CASPGLVYEQYF. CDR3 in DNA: TGTGCCAGCCCGGGACTAGTCTACGAGCAGTACTTC.

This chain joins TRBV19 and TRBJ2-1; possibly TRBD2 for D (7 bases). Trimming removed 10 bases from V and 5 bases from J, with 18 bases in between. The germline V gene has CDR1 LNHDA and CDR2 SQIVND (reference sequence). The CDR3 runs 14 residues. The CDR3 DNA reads TGTGCCACCCGATTCGAGGGGGGGCACAATGAGCAGTTCTTC. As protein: CATRFEGGHNEQFF.

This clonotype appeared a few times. The CDR3 DNA reads TGCAGCGTTGAAGCGGAAGGGGGGGACAGGGTTAGCTCCTACAATGAGCAGTTCTTC. This codes for CSVEAEGGDRVSSYNEQFF. V usage is TRBV29-1 and J usage is TRBJ2-1, with TRBD1 matching 9 bases. The CDR3 contains 19 residues. The trim removed 1 base at V and 0 bases at J, leaving 13 bases unmatched. The germline CDR1 and CDR2 sequences are SQVTM and ANQGSEA.

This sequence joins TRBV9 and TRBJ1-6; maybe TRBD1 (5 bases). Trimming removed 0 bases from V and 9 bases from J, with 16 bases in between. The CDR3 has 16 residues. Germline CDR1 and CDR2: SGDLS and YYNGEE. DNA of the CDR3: TGTGCCAGCAGCGTAGATGGAGGGGCGTGGGGTTCACCCCTCCACTTT. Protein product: CASSVDGGAWGSPLHF.

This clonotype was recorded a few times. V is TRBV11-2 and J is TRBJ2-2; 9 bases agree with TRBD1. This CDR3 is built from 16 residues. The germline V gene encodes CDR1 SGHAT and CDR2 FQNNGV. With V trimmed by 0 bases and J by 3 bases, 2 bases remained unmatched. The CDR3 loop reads CASSLEQGAYTGELFF. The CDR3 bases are TGTGCCAGCAGCTTAGAACAGGGGGCCTACACCGGGGAGCTGTTTTTT.

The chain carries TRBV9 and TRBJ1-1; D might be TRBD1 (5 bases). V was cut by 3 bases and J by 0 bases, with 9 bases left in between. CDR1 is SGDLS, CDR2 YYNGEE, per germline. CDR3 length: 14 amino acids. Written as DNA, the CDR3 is TGTGCCAGCAGCGCCTGGGACCTGAACACTGAAGCTTTCTTT. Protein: CASSAWDLNTEAFF.

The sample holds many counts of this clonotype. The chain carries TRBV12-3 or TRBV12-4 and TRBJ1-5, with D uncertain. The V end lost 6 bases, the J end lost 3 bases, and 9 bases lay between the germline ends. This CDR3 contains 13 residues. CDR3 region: CASSLSYNQPQHF. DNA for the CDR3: TGTGCCAGCAGCCTCTCTTACAATCAGCCCCAGCATTTT.

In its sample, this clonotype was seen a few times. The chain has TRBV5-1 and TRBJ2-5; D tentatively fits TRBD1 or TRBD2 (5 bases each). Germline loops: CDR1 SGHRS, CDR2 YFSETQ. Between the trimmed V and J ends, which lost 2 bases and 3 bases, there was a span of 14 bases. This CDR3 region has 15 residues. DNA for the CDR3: TGCGCCAGCAGCTTTACAATGGGACCGAAAGAGACCCAGTACTTC. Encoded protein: CASSFTMGPKETQYF.

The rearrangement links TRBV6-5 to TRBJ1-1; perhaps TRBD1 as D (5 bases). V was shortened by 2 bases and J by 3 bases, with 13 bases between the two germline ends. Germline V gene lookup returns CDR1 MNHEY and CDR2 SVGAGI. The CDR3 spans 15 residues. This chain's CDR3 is CASSYVRGGDTEAFF. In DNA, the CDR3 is TGTGCCAGCAGTTACGTACGGGGGGGGGACACTGAAGCTTTCTTT.

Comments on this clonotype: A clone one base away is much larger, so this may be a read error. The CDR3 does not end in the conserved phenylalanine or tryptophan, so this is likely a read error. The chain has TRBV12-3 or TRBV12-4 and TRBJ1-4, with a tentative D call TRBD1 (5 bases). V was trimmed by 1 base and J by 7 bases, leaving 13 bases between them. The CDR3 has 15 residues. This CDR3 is CASSLGVGPSEKLFL. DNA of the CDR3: TGTGCCAGCAGTTTAGGGGTGGGGCCTTCTGAAAAACTGTTTCTT.

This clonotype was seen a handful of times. This CDR3 is CASSPERGPPNSPLHF. CDR3 nucleotides: TGCGCCAGCAGCCCTGAAAGGGGACCGCCTAATTCACCCCTCCACTTT. The chain combines TRBV5-1 with TRBJ1-6; perhaps TRBD1 as D (5 bases). CDR3 length: 16 amino acids. Germline values: CDR1 SGHRS, CDR2 YFSETQ. V lost 4 bases, J lost 6 bases, and 17 bases lay in between.

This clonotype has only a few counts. CDR3 nucleotides: TGTGCCAGCGGATCTAGCGGGAGAAATGAGCAGTTCTTC. Protein product: CASGSSGRNEQFF. The chain uses TRBV27 and TRBJ2-1; TRBD2 matches at 10 bases. With V trimmed by 8 bases and J by 7 bases, 5 bases remained unmatched. The CDR3 is 13 amino acids. The V gene's germline CDR1 is MNHEY and CDR2 SMNVEV (reference sequence).

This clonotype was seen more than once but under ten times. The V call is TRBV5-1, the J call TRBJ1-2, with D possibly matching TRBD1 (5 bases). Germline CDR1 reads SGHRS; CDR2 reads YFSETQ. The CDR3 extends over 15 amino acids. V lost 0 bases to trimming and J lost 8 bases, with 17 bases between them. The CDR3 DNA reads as TGCGCCAGCAGCTTGGAACAGGCTACAAGTAGGGGCTACACCTTC. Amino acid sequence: CASSLEQATSRGYTF. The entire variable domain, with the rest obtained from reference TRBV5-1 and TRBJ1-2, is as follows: KAGVTQTPRYLIKTRGQQVTLSCSPISGHRSVSWYQQTPGQGLQFLFEYFSETQRNKGNFPGRFSGRQFSNSRSEMNVSTLELGDSALYLCASSLEQATSRGYTFGSGTRLTVV.

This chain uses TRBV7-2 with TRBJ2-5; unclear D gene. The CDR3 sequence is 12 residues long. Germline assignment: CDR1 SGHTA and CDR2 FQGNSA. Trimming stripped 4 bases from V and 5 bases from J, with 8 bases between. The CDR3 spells CASSSPPETQYF. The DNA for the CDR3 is TGTGCCAGCAGCTCTCCCCCCGAGACCCAGTACTTC.

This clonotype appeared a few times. CDR3: CSAADGYQETQYF. CDR3 coding DNA: TGCAGTGCCGCGGACGGGTACCAAGAGACCCAGTACTTC. J is TRBJ2-5 and V is TRBV20-1, with D hard to call. The CDR3 sequence is 13 residues long. Trimming took off 6 bases at V and 0 bases at J, with 11 bases between the two ends. In germline, CDR1 is DFQATT, CDR2 SNEGSKA (reference sequence).

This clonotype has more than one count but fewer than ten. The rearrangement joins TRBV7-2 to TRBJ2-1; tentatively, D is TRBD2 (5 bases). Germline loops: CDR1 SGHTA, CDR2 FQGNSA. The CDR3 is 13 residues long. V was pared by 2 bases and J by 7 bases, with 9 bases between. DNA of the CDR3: TGTGCCAGCAGCTTAAGACGAGGGAATGAGCAGTTCTTC. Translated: CASSLRRGNEQFF.

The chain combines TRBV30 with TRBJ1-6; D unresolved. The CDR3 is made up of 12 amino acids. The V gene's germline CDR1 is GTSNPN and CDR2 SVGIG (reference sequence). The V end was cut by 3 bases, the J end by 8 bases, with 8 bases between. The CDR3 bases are TGTGCCTGGAGCTGGACTGATTCACCCCTCCACTTT. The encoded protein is CAWSWTDSPLHF.

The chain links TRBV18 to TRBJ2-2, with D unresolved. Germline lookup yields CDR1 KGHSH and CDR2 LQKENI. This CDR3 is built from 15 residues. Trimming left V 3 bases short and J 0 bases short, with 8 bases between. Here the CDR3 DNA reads TGTGCCAGCTCACCTGGGCAGTCGAACACCGGGGAGCTGTTTTTT. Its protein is CASSPGQSNTGELFF.

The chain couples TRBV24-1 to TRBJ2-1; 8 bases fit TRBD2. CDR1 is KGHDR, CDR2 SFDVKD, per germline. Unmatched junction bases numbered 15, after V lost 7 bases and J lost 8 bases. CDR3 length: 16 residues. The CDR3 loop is CATSLFSGATLDEQFF. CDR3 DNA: TGTGCCACCAGCCTTTTTAGCGGGGCTACCCTAGATGAGCAGTTCTTC.

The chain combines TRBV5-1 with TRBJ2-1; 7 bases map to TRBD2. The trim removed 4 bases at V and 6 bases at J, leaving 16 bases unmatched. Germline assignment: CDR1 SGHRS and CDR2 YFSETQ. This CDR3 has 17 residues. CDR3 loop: CASSAGGFSGPSNEQFF. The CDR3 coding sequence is TGCGCCAGCAGCGCGGGCGGATTTAGCGGGCCCAGCAATGAGCAGTTCTTC. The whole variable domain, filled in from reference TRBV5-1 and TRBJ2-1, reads KAGVTQTPRYLIKTRGQQVTLSCSPISGHRSVSWYQQTPGQGLQFLFEYFSETQRNKGNFPGRFSGRQFSNSRSEMNVSTLELGDSALYLCASSAGGFSGPSNEQFFGPGTRLTVL.

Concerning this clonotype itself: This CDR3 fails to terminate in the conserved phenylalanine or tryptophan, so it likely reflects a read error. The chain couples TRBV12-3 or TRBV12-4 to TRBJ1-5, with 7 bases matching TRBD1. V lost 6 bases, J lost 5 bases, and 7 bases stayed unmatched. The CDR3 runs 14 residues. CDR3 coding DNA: TGTGCCAGCAGCTCCGGGACAGTCTATCAGCCCCAGCATGTT. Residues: CASSSGTVYQPQHV.

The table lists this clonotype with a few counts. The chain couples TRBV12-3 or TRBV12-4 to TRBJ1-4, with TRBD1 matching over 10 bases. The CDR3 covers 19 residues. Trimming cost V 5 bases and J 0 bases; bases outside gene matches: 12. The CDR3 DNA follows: TGTGCCAGCAGTCCACCGACGGACAGGGGGAATGCAACTAATGAAAAACTGTTTTTT. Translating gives CASSPPTDRGNATNEKLFF.

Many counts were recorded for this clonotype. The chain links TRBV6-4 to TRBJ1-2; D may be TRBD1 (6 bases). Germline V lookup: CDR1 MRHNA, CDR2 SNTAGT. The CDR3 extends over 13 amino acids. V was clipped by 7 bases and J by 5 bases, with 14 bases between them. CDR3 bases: TGTGCCAGCATCAGGGGTGAGGGTTATGGCTACACCTTC. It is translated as CASIRGEGYGYTF.

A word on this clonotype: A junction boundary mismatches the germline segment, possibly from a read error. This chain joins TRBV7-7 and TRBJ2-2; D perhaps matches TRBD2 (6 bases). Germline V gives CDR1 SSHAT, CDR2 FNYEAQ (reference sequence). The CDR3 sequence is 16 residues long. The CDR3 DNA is TGTGCTAGCAGCCCATCCTCCGGTCGGGGGACCGGGGAGCTGTTTTTT. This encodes CASSPSSGRGTGELFF.

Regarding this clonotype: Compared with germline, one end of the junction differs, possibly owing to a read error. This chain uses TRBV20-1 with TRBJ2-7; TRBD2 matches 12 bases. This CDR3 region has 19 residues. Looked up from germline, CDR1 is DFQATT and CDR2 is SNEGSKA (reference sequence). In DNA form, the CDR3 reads TGCTGTGCTAGAGAGGGCCCGGGACTAGCGGGTCGAAGCTCCTACGAGCAGTACTTC. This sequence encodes CCAREGPGLAGRSSYEQYF.

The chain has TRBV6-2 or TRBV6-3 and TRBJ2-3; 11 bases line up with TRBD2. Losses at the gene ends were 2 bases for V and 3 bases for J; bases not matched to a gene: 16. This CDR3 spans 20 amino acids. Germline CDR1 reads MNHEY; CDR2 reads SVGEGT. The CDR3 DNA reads TGTGCCAGCAGTTACGATGCTAGCGGGGGGACCAGCAGGAGGACAGATACGCAGTATTTT. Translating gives CASSYDASGGTSRRTDTQYF.

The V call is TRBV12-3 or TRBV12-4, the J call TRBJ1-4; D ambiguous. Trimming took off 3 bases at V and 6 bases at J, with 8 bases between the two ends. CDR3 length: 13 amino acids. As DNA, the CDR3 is TGTGCCAGCAGTTTCCGTCCAGATGAAAAACTGTTTTTT. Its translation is CASSFRPDEKLFF.

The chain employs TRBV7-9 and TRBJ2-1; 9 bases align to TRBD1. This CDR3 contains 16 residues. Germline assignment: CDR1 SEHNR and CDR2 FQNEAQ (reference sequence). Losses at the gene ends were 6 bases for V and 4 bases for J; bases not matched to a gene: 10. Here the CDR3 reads CASRSTRDRAYNEQFF. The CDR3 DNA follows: TGTGCCAGCAGATCTACTCGGGACAGGGCTTACAATGAGCAGTTCTTC. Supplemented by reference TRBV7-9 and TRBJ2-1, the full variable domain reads DTGVSQNPRHKITKRGQNVTFRCDPISEHNRLYWYRQTLGQGPEFLTYFQNEAQLEKSRLLSDRFSAERPKGSFSTLEIQRTEQGDSAMYLCASRSTRDRAYNEQFFGPGTRLTVL.

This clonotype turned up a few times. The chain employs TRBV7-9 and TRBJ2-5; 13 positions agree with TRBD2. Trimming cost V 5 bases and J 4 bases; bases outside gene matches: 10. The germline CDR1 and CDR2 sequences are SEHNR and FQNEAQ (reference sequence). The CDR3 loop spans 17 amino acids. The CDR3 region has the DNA TGTGCCAGCAGCGCCGAACTAGCGGGAGGGCCCGGAGAGACCCAGTACTTC. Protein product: CASSAELAGGPGETQYF.

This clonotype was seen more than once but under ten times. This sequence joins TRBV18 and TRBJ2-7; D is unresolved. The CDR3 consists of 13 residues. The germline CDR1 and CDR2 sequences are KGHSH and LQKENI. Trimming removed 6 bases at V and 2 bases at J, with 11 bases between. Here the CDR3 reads CASSDAHTYEQYF. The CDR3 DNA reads TGTGCCAGCTCGGACGCCCATACCTACGAGCAGTACTTC. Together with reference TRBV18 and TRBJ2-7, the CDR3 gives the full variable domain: NAGVMQNPRHLVRRRGQEARLRCSPMKGHSHVYWYRQLPEEGLKFMVYLQKENIIDESGMPKERFSAEFPKEGPSILRIQQVVRGDSAAYFCASSDAHTYEQYFGPGTRLTVT.

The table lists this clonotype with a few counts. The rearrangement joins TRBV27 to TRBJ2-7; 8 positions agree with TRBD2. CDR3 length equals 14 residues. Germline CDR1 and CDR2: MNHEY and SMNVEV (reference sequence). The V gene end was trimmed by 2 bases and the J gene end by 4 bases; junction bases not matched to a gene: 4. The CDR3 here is CASSLTSSGYEQYF. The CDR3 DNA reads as TGTGCCAGCAGTTTAACCTCTAGCGGGTACGAGCAGTACTTC.